This TCR beta chain was documented in a study of molecular identifiers for immune sequencing clone quantification. In regard to this clonotype: Its target is not known.

The germline gives CDR1 DFQATT, CDR2 SNEGSKA (reference sequence). Germline trimming cut 4 bases from V and 7 bases from J; bases unmatched to any gene: 8. This CDR3 contains 14 residues. TCRdb fed the PCR reads into MiXCR, producing one record per CDR3 protein. The data hold 600,000 to 650,000 distinct CDR3 sequences, with just under 20% observed a single time. Broader study findings: Jurkat TCR RNA spiked in from one cell reportedly remained identifiable amid about a million naive cells.

The TCR originated in a human donor in good health. Some libraries in this study had Jurkat cell RNA spiked in. Sequenced input: naive CD8+ T cells from blood, with Jurkat cell RNA spiked in. The subset denotes: FACS-sorted CD8+CD4-CCR7+CD45RA+ naive T cells. This sequence joins TRBV20-1 and TRBJ2-4, with TRBD1 matching 9 bases. DNA for the CDR3: TGCAGTGCTACCCACCGGGACAGGGATAACATTCAGTACTTC. Translated, it gives CSATHRDRDNIQYF.